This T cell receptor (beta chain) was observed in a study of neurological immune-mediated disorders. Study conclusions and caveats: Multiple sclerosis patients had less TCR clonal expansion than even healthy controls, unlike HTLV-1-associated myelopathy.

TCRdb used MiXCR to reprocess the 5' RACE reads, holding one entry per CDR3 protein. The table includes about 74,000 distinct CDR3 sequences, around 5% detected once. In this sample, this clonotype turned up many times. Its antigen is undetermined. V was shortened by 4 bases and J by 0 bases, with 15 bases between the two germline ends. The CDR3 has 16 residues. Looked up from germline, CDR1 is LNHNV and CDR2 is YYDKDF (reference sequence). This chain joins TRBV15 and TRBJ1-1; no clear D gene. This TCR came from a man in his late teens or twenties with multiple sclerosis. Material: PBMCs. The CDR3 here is CATSTTEATMNTEAFF. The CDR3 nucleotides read TGTGCCACCAGCACAACAGAGGCGACCATGAACACTGAAGCTTTCTTT.